The TCR beta chain described here comes from a study of cytomegalovirus exposure and HLA in healthy donors. General study points: Presence/absence comparisons presumed near-even sequencing depth among donors. In a later analysis, about 17,000 TCR beta sequences were associated with HLA alleles at 0.05 false discovery rate. The classifier was said to identify cytomegalovirus status with high specificity and sensitivity. Later analysis associated a missense DCLRE1C variant with TCR beta V- and J-gene trimming.

The PCR had 60 Vbeta and 13 Jbeta primers. Sequencing used immunoSEQ multiplex PCR; TCRdb keeps in-frame clones, though not all of them. The sample includes 100,000 to 150,000 clones, 60% to 85% of them seen just once. As for this clone: Its antigen remains unknown.

CDR3 length equals 15 residues. CDR1 is MNHNS, CDR2 SASEGT, per germline. V lost 4 bases to trimming and J lost 2 bases, with 12 bases between them. This rearrangement joins TRBV6-1 to TRBJ2-1; the D gene is possibly TRBD1 (6 bases). The sample comprised PBMCs. This receptor was taken from a female donor in good health and CMV-seronegative. CDR3: CASSVTSGAYNEQFF. The CDR3 nucleotides read TGTGCCAGCAGTGTCACCTCAGGGGCCTACAATGAGCAGTTCTTC.